The 9 T cell receptor beta chains in this list originate from one sample, sequenced in a study of shared clonotypes between healthy human individuals. The assay was immunoSEQ multiplex PCR, and TCRdb's table has in-frame clones only and misses some. The profile shows under 2.5 million clones, 85% to 95% of them singletons. The sequenced sample was naive CD4+ T cells from PBMCs. Indicated subset: CD45RA+ positively selected. These receptors all stem from a man between 18 and 35 years old in good health. Some clones in this sample may be carry-over from other donors' samples.

The chain recombines TRBV5-4 with TRBJ2-7; D is perhaps TRBD2 (7 bases). This CDR3 is 14 amino acids long. Trimming took off 4 bases at V and 6 bases at J, with 17 bases between the two ends. Germline lookup yields CDR1 SGHNT and CDR2 YYREEE (reference sequence). The CDR3 loop reads CASSKGGGVGEQYF. The CDR3 DNA follows: TGTGCCAGCAGCAAAGGGGGGGGTGTGGGCGAGCAGTACTTC.

Note on this clone: This CDR3 is also generated by other DNA sequences in the sample. The J gene is TRBJ2-2, the V gene TRBV25-1; D call uncertain. CDR1 and CDR2 (germline): MGHDK, SYGVNS. The CDR3 covers 14 residues. V gave up 0 bases and J gave up 0 bases, with 2 bases separating them. This chain's CDR3 is CASSEYPNTGELFF. As DNA, the CDR3 is TGTGCCAGCAGTGAATATCCGAACACCGGGGAGCTGTTTTTT.

The chain joins TRBV28 to TRBJ2-7, with D tentatively TRBD2 (5 bases). Trimming took off 8 bases at V and 2 bases at J, with 16 bases between the two ends. The length of the CDR3 is 14 residues. The germline CDR1 and CDR2 sequences are MDHEN and SYDVKM. CDR3 region: CASGTPGYAYEQYF. CDR3 bases: TGTGCCAGCGGCACGCCGGGGTATGCCTACGAGCAGTACTTC.

V usage is TRBV11-3 and J usage is TRBJ2-3; D remains ambiguous. The germline V and J ends were trimmed by 1 base and 4 bases, with 9 bases remaining between them. The CDR3 covers 14 residues. CDR1 is SGHNT and CDR2 is YENEEA in the germline V gene. CDR3 residues: CASSLGVVADTQYF. CDR3 DNA sequence: TGTGCCAGCAGCTTAGGCGTAGTTGCAGATACGCAGTATTTT.

The chain has TRBV18 and TRBJ1-5, with a possible D match to TRBD1 (5 bases). CDR1 KGHSH and CDR2 LQKENI come from the germline V gene. The CDR3 totals 19 residues. Trimming left V 3 bases short and J 0 bases short, with 21 bases between. CDR3 in amino acids: CASSPTRYWTPTSNQPQHF. The CDR3 DNA reads TGTGCCAGCTCACCGACCCGGTATTGGACACCTACTAGCAATCAGCCCCAGCATTTT.

CDR3 residues: CASSFEITDTQYF. The DNA for the CDR3 is TGTGCCAGCAGCTTCGAGATAACAGATACGCAGTATTTT. J is TRBJ2-3 and V is TRBV7-9; D is ambiguous. V was cut by 3 bases and J by 3 bases, with 7 bases left in between. The CDR3 has 13 residues. Germline V lookup: CDR1 SEHNR, CDR2 FQNEAQ (reference sequence). The full variable domain, completed using reference TRBV7-9 and TRBJ2-3, is DTGVSQNPRHKITKRGQNVTFRCDPISEHNRLYWYRQTLGQGPEFLTYFQNEAQLEKSRLLSDRFSAERPKGSFSTLEIQRTEQGDSAMYLCASSFEITDTQYFGPGTRLTVL.

The chain combines TRBV7-2 with TRBJ1-1; no firm D call. Germline V gene lookup returns CDR1 SGHTA and CDR2 FQGNSA. The CDR3 runs to 14 residues. Trimming took off 2 bases at V and 10 bases at J, with 17 bases between the two ends. The CDR3 loop reads CASSLYGLGYGAFF. Written as DNA, the CDR3 is TGTGCCAGCAGCTTATATGGACTGGGCTACGGAGCTTTCTTT. The complete variable domain, with remaining parts taken from reference TRBV7-2 and TRBJ1-1, reads GAGVSQSPSNKVTEKGKDVELRCDPISGHTALYWYRQSLGQGLEFLIYFQGNSAPDKSGLPSDRFSAERTGGSVSTLTIQRTQQEDSAVYLCASSLYGLGYGAFFGQGTRLTVV.

The CDR3 nucleotides are TGCGCCAGCAGCCAAGGAAGTTCCTACGAGCAGTACTTC. Residues: CASSQGSSYEQYF. The chain joins TRBV4-1 to TRBJ2-7; D not certain. Trimming left V 1 base short and J 1 base short, with 5 bases between. CDR1 is MGHRA, CDR2 YSYEKL, per germline. The CDR3 is made up of 13 amino acids.

As to this clone: Other DNA sequences from this sample encode an identical CDR3 as well. The chain uses TRBV5-1 and TRBJ1-2; D is unresolved. This CDR3 comprises 15 residues. Trimming pared 4 bases from V and 4 bases from J, leaving 17 bases between. Germline V CDR1 and CDR2: SGHRS, YFSETQ. The CDR3 nucleotides are TGCGCCAGCAGCCTGACTGGACGGGAGTCCTATGGCTACACCTTC. Translating it yields CASSLTGRESYGYTF.